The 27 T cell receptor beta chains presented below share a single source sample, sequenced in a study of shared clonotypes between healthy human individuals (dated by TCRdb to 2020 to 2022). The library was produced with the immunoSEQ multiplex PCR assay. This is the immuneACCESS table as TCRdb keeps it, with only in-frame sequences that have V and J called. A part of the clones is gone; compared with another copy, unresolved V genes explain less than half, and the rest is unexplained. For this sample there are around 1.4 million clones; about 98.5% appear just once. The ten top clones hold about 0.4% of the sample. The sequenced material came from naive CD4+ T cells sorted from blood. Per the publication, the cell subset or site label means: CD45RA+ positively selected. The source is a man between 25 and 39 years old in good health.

CDR3 DNA sequence: TGTGCCACCCGGGGGGTGGGTGCCCAGTACTTC. It is translated as CATRGVGAQYF. This chain connects TRBV6-5 to TRBJ2-5, with 7 bases aligning to TRBD2. The germline gives CDR1 MNHEY, CDR2 SVGAGI. V shed 10 bases and J 9 bases; nucleotides not matched to a gene: 8. The CDR3 contains 11 residues.

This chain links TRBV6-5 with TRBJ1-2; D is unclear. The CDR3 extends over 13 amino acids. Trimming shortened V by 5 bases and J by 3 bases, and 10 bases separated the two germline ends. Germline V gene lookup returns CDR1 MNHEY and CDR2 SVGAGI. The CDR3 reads CASSAPGYYGYTF. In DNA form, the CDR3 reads TGTGCCAGCAGTGCCCCAGGCTACTATGGCTACACCTTC.

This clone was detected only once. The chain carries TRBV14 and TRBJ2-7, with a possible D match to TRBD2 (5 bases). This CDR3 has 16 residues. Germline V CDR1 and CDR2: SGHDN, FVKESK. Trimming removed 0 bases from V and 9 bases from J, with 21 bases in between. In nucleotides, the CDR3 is TGTGCCAGCAGCCAAGATCACTTGGGAGTAGGTACCGGGCAGTACTTC. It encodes CASSQDHLGVGTGQYF.

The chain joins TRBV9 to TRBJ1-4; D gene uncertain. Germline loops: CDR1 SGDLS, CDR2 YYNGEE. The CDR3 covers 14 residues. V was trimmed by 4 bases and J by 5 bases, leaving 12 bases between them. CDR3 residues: CASSPRPMNEKLFF. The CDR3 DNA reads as TGTGCCAGCAGCCCCCGCCCCATGAATGAAAAACTGTTTTTT.

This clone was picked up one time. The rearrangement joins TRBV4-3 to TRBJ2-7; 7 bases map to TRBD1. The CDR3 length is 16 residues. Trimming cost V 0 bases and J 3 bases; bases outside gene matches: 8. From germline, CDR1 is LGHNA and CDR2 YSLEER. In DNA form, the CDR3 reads TGCGCCAGCAGCCAAGATCCGAGACAGGGTCTCTACGAGCAGTACTTC. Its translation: CASSQDPRQGLYEQYF.

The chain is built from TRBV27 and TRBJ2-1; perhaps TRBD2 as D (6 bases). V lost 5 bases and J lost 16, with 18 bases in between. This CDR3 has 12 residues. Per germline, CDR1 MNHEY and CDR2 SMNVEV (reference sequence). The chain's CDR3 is CASSPLTGVRFF. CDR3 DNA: TGTGCCAGCAGTCCCTTGACGGGGGTTCGATTCTTC.

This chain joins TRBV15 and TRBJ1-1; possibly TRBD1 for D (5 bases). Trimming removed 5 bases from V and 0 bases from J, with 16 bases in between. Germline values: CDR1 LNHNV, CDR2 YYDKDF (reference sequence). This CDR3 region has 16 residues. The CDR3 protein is CATSEPGWGMNTEAFF. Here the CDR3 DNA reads TGTGCCACCAGCGAACCAGGGTGGGGGATGAACACTGAAGCTTTCTTT.

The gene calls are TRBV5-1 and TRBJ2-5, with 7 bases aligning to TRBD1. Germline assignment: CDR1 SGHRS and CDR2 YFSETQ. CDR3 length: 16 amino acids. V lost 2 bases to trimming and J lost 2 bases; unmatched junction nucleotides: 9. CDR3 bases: TGCGCCAGCAGCTTAACCCCCGGGACAGCACAAGAGACCCAGTACTTC. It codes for CASSLTPGTAQETQYF.

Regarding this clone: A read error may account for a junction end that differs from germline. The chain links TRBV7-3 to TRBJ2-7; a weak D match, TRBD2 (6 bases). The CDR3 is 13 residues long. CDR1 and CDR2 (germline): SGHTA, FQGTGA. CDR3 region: CASSLITGGLVHF. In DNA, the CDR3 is TGTGCCAGCAGCTTAATTACCGGGGGACTCGTGCACTTC.

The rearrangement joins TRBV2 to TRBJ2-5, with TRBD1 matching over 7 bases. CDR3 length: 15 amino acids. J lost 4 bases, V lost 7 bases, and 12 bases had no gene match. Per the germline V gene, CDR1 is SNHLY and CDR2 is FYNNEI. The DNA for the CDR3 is TGTGCCAGCACCGAGGACAGGCGGGTTCGAGAGACCCAGTACTTC. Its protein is CASTEDRRVRETQYF.

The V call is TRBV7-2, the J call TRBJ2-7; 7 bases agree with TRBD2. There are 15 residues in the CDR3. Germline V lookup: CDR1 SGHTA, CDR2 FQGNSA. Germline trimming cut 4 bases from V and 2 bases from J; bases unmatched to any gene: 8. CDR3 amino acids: CASSSSSGDAYEQYF. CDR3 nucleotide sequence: TGTGCCAGCAGCTCATCTAGCGGTGACGCCTACGAGCAGTACTTC. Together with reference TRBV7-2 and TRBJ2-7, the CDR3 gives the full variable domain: GAGVSQSPSNKVTEKGKDVELRCDPISGHTALYWYRQSLGQGLEFLIYFQGNSAPDKSGLPSDRFSAERTGGSVSTLTIQRTQQEDSAVYLCASSSSSGDAYEQYFGPGTRLTVT.

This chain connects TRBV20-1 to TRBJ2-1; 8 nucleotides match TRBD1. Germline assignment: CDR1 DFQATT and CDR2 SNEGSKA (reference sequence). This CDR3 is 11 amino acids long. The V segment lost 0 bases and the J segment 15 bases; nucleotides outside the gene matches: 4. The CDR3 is CSARDQGARFF. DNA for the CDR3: TGCAGTGCTAGAGATCAGGGGGCGAGGTTCTTC.

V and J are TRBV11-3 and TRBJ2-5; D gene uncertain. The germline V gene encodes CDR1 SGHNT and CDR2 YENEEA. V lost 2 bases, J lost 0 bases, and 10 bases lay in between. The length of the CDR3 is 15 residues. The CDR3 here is CASSLLGRDQETQYF. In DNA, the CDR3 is TGTGCCAGCAGCTTACTAGGACGGGACCAAGAGACCCAGTACTTC.

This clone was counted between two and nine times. CDR3 bases: TGTGCCAGCAGTTGGACAGGGACTAACGGCTACACCTTC. The encoded protein is CASSWTGTNGYTF. The chain is built from TRBV6-5 and TRBJ1-2, with 8 bases aligning to TRBD1. Germline CDR1 reads MNHEY; CDR2 reads SVGAGI. Losses at the gene ends were 4 bases for V and 8 bases for J; bases not matched to a gene: 6. The CDR3 covers 13 residues.

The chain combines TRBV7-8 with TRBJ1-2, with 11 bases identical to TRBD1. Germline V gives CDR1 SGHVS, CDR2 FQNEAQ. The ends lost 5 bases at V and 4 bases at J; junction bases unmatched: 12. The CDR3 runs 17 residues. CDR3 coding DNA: TGTGCCAGCAGCCCGGGGACAGGGGGAAACTCGGCCTATGGCTACACCTTC. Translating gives CASSPGTGGNSAYGYTF.

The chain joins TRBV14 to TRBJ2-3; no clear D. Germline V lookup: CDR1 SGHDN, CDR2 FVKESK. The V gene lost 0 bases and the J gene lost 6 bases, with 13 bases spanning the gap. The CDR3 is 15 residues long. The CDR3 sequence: CASSQDPQSWDTQYF. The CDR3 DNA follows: TGTGCCAGCAGCCAAGATCCACAGTCGTGGGATACGCAGTATTTT.

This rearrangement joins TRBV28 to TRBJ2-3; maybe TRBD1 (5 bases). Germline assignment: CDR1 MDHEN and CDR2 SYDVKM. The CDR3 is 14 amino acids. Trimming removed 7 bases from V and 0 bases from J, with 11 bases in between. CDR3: CASKRQSSTDTQYF. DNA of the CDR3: TGTGCCAGCAAACGACAGTCTAGCACAGATACGCAGTATTTT.

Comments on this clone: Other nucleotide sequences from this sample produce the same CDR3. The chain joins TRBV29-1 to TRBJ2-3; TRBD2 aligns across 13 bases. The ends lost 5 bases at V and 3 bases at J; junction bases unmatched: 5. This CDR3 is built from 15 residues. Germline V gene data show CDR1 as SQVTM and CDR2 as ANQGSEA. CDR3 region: CSVTGLAGPTDTQYF. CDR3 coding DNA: TGCAGCGTTACGGGACTAGCGGGACCAACAGATACGCAGTATTTT.

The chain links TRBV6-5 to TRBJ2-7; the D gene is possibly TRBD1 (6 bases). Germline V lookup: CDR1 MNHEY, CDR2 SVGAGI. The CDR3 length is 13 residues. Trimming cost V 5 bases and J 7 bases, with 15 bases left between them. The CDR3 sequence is CASSRQGIWEQYF. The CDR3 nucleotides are TGTGCCAGCAGTAGGCAGGGGATCTGGGAGCAGTACTTC.

In DNA form, the CDR3 reads TGTGCCAGCAGCTACTTGCGGGGACAGATTAGCTCCTACAATGAGCAGTTCTTC. It specifies CASSYLRGQISSYNEQFF. V usage is TRBV21-1 and J usage is TRBJ2-1; TRBD1 is the table's D call, not checked against the DNA. TRBV21-1 counts as a pseudogene. CDR3 length: 18 residues.

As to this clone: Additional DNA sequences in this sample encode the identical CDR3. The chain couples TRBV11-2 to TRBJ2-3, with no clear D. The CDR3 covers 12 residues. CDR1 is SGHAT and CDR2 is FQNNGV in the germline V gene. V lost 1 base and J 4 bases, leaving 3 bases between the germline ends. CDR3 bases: TGTGCCAGCAGCTTAGTCCCAGATACGCAGTATTTT. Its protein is CASSLVPDTQYF.

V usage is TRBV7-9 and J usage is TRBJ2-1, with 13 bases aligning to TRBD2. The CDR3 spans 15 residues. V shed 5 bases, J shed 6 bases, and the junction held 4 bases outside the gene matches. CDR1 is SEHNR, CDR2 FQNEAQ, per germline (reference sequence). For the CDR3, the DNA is TGTGCCAGCAGCCCCGGGACTAGCGGGATCAATGAGCAGTTCTTC. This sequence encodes CASSPGTSGINEQFF.

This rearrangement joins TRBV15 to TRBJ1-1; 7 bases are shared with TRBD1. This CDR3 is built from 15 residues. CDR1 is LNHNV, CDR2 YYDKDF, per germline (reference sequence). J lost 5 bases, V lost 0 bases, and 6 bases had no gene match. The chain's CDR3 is CATSRDRQGGTEAFF. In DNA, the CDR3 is TGTGCCACCAGCAGAGATAGACAGGGCGGGACTGAAGCTTTCTTT.

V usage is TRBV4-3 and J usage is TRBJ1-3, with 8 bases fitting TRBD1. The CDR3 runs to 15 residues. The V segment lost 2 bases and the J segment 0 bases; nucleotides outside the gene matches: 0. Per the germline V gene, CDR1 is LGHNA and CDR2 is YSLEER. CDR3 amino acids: CASSQTGGSGNTIYF. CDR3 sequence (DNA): TGCGCCAGCAGCCAAACAGGGGGCTCTGGAAACACCATATATTTT.

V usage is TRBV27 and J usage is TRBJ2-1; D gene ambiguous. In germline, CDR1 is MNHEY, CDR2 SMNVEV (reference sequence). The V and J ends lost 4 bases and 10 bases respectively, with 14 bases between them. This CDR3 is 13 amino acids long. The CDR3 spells CASSSQNIDEQFF. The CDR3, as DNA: TGTGCCAGCAGTTCCCAAAATATCGACGAGCAGTTCTTC.

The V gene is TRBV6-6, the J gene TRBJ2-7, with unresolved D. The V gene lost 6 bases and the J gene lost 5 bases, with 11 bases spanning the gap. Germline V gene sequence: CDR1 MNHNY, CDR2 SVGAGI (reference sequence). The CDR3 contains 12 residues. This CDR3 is CASSRDTNEQYF. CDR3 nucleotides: TGTGCCAGCAGCCGCGACACCAACGAGCAGTACTTC.

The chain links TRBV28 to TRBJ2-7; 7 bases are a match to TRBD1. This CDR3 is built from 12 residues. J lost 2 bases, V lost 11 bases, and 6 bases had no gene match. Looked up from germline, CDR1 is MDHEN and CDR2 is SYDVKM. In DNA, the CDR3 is TGTGCCGCCGGGACAGCCACCTACGAGCAGTACTTC. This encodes CAAGTATYEQYF.